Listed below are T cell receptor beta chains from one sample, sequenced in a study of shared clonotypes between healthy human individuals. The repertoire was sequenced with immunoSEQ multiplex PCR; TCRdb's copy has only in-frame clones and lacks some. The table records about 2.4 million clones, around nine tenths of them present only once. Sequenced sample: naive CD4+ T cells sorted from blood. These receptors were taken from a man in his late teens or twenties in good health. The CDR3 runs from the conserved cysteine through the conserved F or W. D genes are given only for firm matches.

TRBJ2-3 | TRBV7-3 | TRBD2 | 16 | CASSPFAGGLTDTQYF | TGTGCCAGCAGCCCATTTGCGGGGGGCCTCACAGATACGCAGTATTTT
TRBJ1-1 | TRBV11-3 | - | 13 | CASSTEQNTEAFF | TGTGCCAGCAGCACAGAACAGAACACTGAAGCTTTCTTT
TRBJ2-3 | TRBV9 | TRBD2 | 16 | CASSVGGRGGTDTQYF | TGTGCCAGCAGCGTAGGTGGGCGGGGGGGCACAGATACGCAGTATTTT
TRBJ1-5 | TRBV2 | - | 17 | CASSERQGPRRSQPQHF | TGTGCCAGCAGTGAGAGGCAGGGGCCCCGACGAAGTCAGCCCCAGCATTTT
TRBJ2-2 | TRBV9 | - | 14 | CASSVRGSTGELFF | TGTGCCAGCAGCGTCCGGGGGAGCACCGGGGAGCTGTTTTTT
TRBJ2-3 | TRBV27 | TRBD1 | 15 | CASSPWTAPGGTQYF | TGTGCCAGCAGTCCCTGGACAGCCCCAGGGGGTACGCAGTATTTT
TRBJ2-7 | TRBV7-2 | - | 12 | CASSWGVSEQYF | TGTGCCAGCAGTTGGGGGGTCTCCGAGCAGTACTTC
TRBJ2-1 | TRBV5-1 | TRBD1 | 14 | CASSLDRGYRGQFF | TGCGCCAGCAGCTTAGACAGGGGGTACCGCGGGCAGTTCTTC
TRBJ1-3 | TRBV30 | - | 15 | CAWGNGGSAGNTIYF | TGTGCCTGGGGAAACGGGGGAAGCGCTGGAAACACCATATATTTT
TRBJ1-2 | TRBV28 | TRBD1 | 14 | CASSPGQGRHGYTF | TGTGCCAGCAGTCCGGGACAGGGGAGGCATGGCTACACCTTC
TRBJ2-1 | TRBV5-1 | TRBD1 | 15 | CASRLGQGRYNEQFF | TGCGCCAGCAGGCTAGGACAGGGAAGGTACAATGAGCAGTTCTTC
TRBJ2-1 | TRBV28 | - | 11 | CASSLKNEQFF | TGTGCCAGCAGTTTAAAGAATGAGCAGTTCTTC